This TCR beta chain was sequenced for a study of T cell clonotyping in hematopoietic cell transplantation. Study details: Recipient samples before transplant were obtained post-cytoreduction.

Time point defined: recipient sample about 28 days before transplant, after cytoreduction. Trimming removed 6 bases at V and 7 bases at J, with 13 bases between. Germline-derived CDR1 and CDR2 are SQVTM and ANQGSEA. The CDR3 totals 12 residues. Sequencing used immunoSEQ multiplex PCR; TCRdb keeps in-frame clones, though not all of them. The table lists 26,000 or so clones, approximately 77% of them singletons. This clone was observed a single time. V gene TRBV29-1 combines with J gene TRBJ2-1, with a weak D call TRBD1 (6 bases). Source: peripheral blood mononuclear cells, taken before stem cell transplant. The sequence was collected from a man aged 35 to 55 with acute myeloid leukemia. Some clones in this sample may be carry-over from other donors' samples. The CDR3 bases are TGCAGCGTCCAACAGGGTTCGAATGAGCAGTTCTTC. Translation: CSVQQGSNEQFF.